This T cell receptor beta chain was documented in a study of T cell responses to AZD1222 COVID-19 vaccine. Study results and limitations: The span of vaccine-associated CD4 TCRs extended across spike, with dominance at 160-218 and 743-854. The study reported that nearly half of spike-specific TCRs target unmutated variant regions.

Data came from immunoSEQ multiplex PCR; TCRdb stores just in-frame clones and leaves some out. The sample contains under 200,000 clones, 91% of which appear only once. Regarding this clone: Its antigen remains unknown.

The CDR3 extends over 15 amino acids. Germline V gives CDR1 SGHTA, CDR2 FQGTGA. V gave up 1 base and J gave up 6 bases; unmatched junction bases: 7. This material consisted of peripheral blood, taken on day 0 of AZD1222 vaccination. V and J are TRBV7-3 and TRBJ2-7, with 9 bases that match TRBD1. The TCR comes from an adult in good health. The CDR3, as DNA: TGTGCCAGCAGCTTAAAACAGGGGGCTTCGGGCGAGCAGTACTTC. Its protein is CASSLKQGASGEQYF.